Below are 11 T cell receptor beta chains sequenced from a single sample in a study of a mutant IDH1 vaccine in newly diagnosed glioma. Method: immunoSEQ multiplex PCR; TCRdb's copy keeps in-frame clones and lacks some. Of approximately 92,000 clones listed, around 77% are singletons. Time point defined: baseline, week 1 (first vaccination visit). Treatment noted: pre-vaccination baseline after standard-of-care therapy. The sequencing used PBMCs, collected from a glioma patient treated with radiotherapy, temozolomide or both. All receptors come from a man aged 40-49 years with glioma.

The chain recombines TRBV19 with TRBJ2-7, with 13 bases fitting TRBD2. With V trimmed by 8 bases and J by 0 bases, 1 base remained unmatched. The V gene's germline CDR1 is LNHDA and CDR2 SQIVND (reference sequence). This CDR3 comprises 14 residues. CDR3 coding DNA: TGTGCCAGTCGGACTAGCGGGAGCTCCTACGAGCAGTACTTC. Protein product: CASRTSGSSYEQYF.

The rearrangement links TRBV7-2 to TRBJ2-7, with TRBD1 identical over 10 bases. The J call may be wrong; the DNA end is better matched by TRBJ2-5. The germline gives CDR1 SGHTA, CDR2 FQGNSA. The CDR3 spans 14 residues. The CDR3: CASSRGRQGATQYF. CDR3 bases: TGTGCCAGCAGCCGAGGGAGACAGGGGGCGACCCAGTACTTC.

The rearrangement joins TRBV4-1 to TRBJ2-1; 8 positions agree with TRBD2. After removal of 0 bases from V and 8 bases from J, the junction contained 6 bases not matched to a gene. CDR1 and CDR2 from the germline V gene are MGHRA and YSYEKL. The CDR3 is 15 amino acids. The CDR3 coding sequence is TGCGCCAGCAGCCAAGAAGAAGCGGGGGCTTATGAGCAGTTCTTC. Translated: CASSQEEAGAYEQFF.

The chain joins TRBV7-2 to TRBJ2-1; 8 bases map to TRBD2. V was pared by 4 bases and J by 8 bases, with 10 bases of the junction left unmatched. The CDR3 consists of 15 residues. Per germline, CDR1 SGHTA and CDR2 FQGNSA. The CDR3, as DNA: TGTGCCAGCAGCTCCTGGACTAGCTCTTGGGATGAGCAGTTCTTC. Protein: CASSSWTSSWDEQFF.

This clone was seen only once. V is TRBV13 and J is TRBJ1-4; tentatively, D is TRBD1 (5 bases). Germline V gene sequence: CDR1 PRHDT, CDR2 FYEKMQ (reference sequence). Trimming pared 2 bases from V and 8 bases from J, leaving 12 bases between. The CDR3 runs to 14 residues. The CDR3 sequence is CASSLSGLGEKLFF. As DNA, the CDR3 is TGTGCCAGCAGCTTATCAGGGTTGGGCGAAAAACTGTTTTTT. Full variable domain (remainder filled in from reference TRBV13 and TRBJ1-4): AAGVIQSPRHLIKEKRETATLKCYPIPRHDTVYWYQQGPGQDPQFLISFYEKMQSDKGSIPDRFSAQQFSDYHSELNMSSLELGDSALYFCASSLSGLGEKLFFGSGTQLSVL.

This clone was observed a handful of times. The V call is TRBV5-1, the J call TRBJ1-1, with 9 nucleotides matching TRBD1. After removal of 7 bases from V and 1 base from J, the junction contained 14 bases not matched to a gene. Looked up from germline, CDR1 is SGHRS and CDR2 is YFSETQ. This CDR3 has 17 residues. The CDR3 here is CASRYTGTGFRNTEAFF. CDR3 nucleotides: TGCGCCAGCCGATATACCGGGACAGGGTTTAGGAACACTGAAGCTTTCTTT.

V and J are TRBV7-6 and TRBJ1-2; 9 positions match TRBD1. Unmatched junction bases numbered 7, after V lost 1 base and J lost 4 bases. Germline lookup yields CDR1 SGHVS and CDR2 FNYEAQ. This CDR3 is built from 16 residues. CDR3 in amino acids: CASSLGTGDKGYGYTF. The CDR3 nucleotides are TGTGCCAGCAGCTTAGGGACAGGGGATAAAGGCTATGGCTACACCTTC.

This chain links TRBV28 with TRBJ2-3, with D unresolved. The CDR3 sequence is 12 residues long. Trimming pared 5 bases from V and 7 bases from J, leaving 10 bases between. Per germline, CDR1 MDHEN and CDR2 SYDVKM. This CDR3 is CASSLTRNTQYF. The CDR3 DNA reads TGTGCCAGCAGTCTGACAAGGAATACGCAGTATTTT.

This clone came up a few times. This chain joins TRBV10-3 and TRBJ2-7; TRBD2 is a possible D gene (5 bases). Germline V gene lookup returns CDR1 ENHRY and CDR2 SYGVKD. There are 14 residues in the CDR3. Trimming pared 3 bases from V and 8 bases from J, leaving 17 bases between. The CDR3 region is CAISDPATGLKQYF. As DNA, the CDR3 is TGTGCCATCAGTGATCCCGCCACCGGACTCAAGCAGTACTTC.

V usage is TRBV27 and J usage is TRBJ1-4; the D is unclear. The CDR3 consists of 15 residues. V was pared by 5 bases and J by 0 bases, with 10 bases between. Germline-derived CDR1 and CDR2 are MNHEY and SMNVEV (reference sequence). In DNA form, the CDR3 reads TGTGCCAGCAGTCTCGCCATGGCAACTAATGAAAAACTGTTTTTT. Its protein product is CASSLAMATNEKLFF.

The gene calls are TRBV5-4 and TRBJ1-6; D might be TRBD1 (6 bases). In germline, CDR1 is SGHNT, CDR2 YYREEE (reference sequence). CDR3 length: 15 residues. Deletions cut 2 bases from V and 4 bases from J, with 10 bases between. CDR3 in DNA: TGTGCCAGCAGCTTCGGACAGATGTATAATTCACCCCTCCACTTT. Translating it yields CASSFGQMYNSPLHF. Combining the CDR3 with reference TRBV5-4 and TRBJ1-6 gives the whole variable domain ETGVTQSPTHLIKTRGQQVTLRCSSQSGHNTVSWYQQALGQGPQFIFQYYREEENGRGNFPPRFSGLQFPNYSSELNVNALELDDSALYLCASSFGQMYNSPLHFGNGTRLTVT.